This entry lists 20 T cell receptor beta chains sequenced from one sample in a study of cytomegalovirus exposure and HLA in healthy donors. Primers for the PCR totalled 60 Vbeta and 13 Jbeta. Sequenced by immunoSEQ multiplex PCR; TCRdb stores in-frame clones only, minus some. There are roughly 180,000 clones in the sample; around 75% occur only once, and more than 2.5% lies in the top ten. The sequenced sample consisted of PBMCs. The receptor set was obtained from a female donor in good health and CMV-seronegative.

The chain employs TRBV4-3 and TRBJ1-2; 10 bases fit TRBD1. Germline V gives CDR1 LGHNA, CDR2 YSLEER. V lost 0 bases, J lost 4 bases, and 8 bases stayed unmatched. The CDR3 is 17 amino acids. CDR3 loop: CASSQEFGTGAGYGYTF. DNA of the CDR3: TGCGCCAGCAGCCAAGAATTTGGGACAGGGGCCGGCTATGGCTACACCTTC.

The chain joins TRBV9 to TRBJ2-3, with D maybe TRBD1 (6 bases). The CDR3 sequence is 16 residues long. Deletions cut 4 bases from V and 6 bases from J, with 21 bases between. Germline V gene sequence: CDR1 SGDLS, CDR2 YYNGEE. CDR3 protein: CASSRNTRQALDTQYF. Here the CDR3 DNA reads TGTGCCAGCAGCCGAAACACGAGACAGGCGCTGGATACGCAGTATTTT.

The CDR3 loop reads CASSGTVYSNQPQHF. CDR3 nucleotide sequence: TGTGCCAGCAGTGGGACAGTCTATAGCAATCAGCCCCAGCATTTT. The rearrangement links TRBV2 to TRBJ1-5, with TRBD1 as a possible D gene (6 bases). The V end lost 4 bases, the J end lost 0 bases, and 10 bases lay between the germline ends. Germline V CDR1 and CDR2: SNHLY, FYNNEI. The CDR3 is 15 amino acids.

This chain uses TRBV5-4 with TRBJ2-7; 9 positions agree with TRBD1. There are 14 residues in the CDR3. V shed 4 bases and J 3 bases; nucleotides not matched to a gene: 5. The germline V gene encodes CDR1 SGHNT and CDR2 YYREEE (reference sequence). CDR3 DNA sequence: TGTGCCAGCAGCCCGGGACAGGGTAACTACGAGCAGTACTTC. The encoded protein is CASSPGQGNYEQYF.

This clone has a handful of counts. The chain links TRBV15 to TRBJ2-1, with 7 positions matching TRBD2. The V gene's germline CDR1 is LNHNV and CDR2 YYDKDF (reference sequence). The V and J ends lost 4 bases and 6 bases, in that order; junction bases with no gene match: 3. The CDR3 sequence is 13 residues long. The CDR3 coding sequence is TGTGCCACCAGCATGACTAGCTTCAATGAGCAGTTCTTC. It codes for CATSMTSFNEQFF.

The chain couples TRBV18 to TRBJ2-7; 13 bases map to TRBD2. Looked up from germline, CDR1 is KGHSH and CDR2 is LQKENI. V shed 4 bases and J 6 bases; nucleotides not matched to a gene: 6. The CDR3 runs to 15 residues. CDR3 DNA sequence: TGTGCCAGCTCACTGGGACTAGCGGGACTGGGCGAGCAGTACTTC. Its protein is CASSLGLAGLGEQYF.

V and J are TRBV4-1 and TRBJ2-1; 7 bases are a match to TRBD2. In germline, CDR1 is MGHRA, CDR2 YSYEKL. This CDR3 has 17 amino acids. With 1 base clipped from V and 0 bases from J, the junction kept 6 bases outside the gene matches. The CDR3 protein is CASSQAASGSSYNEQFF. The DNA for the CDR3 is TGCGCCAGCAGCCAAGCGGCTAGCGGTAGCTCCTACAATGAGCAGTTCTTC.

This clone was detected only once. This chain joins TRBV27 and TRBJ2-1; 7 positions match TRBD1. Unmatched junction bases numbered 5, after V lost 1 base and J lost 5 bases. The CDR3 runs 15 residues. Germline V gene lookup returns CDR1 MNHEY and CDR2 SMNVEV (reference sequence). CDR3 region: CASSLYGQANNEQFF. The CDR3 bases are TGTGCCAGCAGTTTATATGGACAGGCTAACAATGAGCAGTTCTTC.

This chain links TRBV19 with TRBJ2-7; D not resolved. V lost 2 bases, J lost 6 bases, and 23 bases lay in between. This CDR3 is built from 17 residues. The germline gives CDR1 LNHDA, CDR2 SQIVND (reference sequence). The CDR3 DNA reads TGTGCCAGTAGTATAATAGCAACTCGTCATCCCCTCTGCGAGCAGTACTTC. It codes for CASSIIATRHPLCEQYF.

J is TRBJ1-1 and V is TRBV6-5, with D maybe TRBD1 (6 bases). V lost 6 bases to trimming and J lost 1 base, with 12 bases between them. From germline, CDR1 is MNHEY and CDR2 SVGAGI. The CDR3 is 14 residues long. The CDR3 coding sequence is TGTGCCAGCAGCCCGGACAGCGCGAACACTGAAGCTTTCTTT. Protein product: CASSPDSANTEAFF.

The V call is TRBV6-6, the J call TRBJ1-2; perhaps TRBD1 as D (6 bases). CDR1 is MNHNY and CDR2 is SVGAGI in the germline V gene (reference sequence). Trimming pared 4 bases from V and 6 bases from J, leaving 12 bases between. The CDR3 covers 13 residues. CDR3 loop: CASSLPQGDGYTF. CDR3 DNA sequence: TGTGCCAGCAGTTTACCACAGGGTGATGGCTACACCTTC.

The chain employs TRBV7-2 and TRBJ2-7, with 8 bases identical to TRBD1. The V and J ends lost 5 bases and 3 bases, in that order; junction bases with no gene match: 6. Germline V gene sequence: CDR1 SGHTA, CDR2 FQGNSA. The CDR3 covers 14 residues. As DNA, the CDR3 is TGTGCCAGCAGCCCCGGGACAGGCAACTACGAGCAGTACTTC. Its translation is CASSPGTGNYEQYF.

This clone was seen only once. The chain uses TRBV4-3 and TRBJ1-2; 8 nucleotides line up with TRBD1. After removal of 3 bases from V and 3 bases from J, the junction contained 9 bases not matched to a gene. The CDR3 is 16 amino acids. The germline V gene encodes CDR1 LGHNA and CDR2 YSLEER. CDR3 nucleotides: TGCGCCAGCAGCCAGTCGACAGGGGAGTCTTACTATGGCTACACCTTC. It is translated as CASSQSTGESYYGYTF.

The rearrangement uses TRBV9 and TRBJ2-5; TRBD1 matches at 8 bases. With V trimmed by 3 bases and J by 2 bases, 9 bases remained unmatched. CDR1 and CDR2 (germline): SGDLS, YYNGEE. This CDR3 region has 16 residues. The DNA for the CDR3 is TGTGCCAGCAGCGCCAGGGGGCGGCGGCTGCAAGAGACCCAGTACTTC. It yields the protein CASSARGRRLQETQYF.

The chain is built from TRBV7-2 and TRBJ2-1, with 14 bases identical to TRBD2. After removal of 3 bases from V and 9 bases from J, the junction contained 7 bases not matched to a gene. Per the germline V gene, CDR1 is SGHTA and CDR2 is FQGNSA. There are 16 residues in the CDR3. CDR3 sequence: CASSFAGTSGRLEQFF. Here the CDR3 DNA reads TGTGCCAGCAGCTTCGCCGGGACTAGCGGGAGACTTGAGCAGTTCTTC.

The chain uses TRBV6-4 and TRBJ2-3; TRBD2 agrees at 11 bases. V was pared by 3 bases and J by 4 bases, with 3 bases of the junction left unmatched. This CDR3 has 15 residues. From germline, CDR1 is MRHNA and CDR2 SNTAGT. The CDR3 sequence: CASSEVAGGADTQYF. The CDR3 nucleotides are TGTGCCAGCAGTGAAGTAGCGGGGGGGGCAGATACGCAGTATTTT.

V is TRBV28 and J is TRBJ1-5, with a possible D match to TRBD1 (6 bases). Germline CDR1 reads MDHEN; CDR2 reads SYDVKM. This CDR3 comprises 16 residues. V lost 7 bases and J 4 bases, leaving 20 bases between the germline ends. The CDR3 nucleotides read TGTGCCAGCACCCCCGAAAGGGGACATCCGAATCAGCCCCAGCATTTT. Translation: CASTPERGHPNQPQHF.

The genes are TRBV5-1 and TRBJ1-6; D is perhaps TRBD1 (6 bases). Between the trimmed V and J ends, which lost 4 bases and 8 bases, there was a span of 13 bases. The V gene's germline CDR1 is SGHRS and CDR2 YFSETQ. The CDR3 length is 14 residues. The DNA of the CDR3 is TGCGCCAGCAGCGGGGACACCTGGGATTCACCCCTCCACTTT. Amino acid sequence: CASSGDTWDSPLHF. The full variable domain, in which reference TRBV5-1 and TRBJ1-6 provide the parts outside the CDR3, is KAGVTQTPRYLIKTRGQQVTLSCSPISGHRSVSWYQQTPGQGLQFLFEYFSETQRNKGNFPGRFSGRQFSNSRSEMNVSTLELGDSALYLCASSGDTWDSPLHFGNGTRLTVT.

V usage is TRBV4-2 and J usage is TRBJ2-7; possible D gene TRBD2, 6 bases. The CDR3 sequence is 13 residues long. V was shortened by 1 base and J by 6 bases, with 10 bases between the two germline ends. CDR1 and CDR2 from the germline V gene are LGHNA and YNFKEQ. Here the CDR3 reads CASSQGQGGEQYF. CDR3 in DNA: TGTGCCAGCAGCCAAGGGCAGGGAGGCGAGCAGTACTTC.

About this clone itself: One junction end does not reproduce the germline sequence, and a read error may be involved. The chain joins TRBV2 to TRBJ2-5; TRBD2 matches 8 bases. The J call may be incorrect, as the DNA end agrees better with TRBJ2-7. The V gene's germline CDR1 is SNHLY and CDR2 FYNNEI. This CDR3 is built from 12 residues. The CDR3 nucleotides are TGTGCCAGCAAGCGGGAGTCCTCCGAGCAGTACTTC. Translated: CASKRESSEQYF.